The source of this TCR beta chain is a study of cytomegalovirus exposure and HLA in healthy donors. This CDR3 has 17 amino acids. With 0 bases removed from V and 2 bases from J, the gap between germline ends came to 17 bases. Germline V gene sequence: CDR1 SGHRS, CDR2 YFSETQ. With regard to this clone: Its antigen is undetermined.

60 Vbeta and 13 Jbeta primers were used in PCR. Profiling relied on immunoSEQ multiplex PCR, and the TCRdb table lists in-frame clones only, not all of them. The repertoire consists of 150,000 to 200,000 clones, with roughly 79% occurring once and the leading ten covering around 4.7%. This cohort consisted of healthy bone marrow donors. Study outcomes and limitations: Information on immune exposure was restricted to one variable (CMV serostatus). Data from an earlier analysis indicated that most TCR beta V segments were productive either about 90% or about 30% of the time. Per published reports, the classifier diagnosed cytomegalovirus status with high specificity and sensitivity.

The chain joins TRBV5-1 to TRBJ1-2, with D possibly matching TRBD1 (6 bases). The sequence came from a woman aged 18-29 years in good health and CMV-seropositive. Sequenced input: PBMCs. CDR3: CASSLGDTDSINYGYTF. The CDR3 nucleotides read TGCGCCAGCAGCTTGGGGGACACCGACTCTATAAACTATGGCTACACCTTC. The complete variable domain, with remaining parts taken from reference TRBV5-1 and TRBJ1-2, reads KAGVTQTPRYLIKTRGQQVTLSCSPISGHRSVSWYQQTPGQGLQFLFEYFSETQRNKGNFPGRFSGRQFSNSRSEMNVSTLELGDSALYLCASSLGDTDSINYGYTFGSGTRLTVV.